Below, one T cell receptor (beta chain) is given with its context. These data are taken from a study of cytomegalovirus exposure and HLA in healthy donors. Primers for the PCR totalled 60 Vbeta and 13 Jbeta. The assay was immunoSEQ multiplex PCR, and TCRdb's table has in-frame clones only and misses some. The sample lists 200,000 to 250,000 clones; roughly 80% were seen once. Though nominally healthy at sampling, donors likely had unrecorded immune exposures. Germline V gives CDR1 SGHAT, CDR2 FQNNGV. Between the trimmed V and J ends, which lost 3 bases and 4 bases, there was a span of 8 bases. The CDR3 runs to 13 residues.

The chain is built from TRBV11-2 and TRBJ2-3; D ambiguous. The source of this sequence is a man aged 40-49 years in good health and CMV-seronegative. Material for sequencing was PBMCs. CDR3 protein: CASSFLAPDTQYF. The CDR3 DNA is TGTGCCAGCAGCTTTTTAGCACCAGATACGCAGTATTTT.